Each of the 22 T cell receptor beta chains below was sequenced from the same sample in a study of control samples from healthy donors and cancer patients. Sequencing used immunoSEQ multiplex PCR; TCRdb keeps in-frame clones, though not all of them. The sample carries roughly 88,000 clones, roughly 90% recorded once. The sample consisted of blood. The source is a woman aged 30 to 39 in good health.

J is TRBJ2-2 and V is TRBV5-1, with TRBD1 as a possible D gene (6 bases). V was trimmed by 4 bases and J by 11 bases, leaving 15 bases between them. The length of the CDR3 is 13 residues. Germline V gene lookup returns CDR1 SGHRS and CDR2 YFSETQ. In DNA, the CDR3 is TGCGCCAGCAGCCGTGGACCGGGACAAGAGCTGTTTTTT. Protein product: CASSRGPGQELFF.

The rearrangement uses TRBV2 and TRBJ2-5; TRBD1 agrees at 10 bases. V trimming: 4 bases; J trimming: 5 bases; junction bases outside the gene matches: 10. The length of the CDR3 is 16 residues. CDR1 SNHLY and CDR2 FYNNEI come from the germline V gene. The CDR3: CASSGAPGTGEETQYF. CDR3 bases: TGTGCCAGCAGTGGAGCTCCCGGGACAGGGGAGGAGACCCAGTACTTC.

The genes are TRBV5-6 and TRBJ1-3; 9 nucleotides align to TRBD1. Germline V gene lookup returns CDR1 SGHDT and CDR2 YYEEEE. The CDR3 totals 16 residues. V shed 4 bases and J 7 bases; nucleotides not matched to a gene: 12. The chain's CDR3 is CASSLPTGQGGNTIYF. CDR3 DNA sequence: TGTGCCAGCAGCCTACCAACGGGACAGGGAGGGAACACCATATATTTT.

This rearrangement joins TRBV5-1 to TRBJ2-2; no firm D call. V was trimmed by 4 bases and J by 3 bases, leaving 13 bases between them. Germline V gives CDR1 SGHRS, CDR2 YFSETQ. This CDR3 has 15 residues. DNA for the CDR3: TGCGCCAGCAGCCCCACCGGACGGGACACCGGGGAGCTGTTTTTT. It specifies CASSPTGRDTGELFF.

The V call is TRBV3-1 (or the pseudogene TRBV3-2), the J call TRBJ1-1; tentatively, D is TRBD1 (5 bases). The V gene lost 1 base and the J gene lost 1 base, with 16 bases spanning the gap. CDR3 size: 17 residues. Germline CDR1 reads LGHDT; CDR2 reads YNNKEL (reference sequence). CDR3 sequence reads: CASSQGGVLLPNTEAFF. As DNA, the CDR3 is TGTGCCAGCAGCCAAGGGGGGGTCCTGTTACCGAACACTGAAGCTTTCTTT.

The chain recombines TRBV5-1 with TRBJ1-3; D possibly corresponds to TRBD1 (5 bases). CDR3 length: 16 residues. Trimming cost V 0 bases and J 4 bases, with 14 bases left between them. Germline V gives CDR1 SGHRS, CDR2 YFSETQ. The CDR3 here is CASSLVASGWGNTIYF. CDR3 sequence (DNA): TGCGCCAGCAGCTTGGTAGCGTCAGGGTGGGGAAACACCATATATTTT.

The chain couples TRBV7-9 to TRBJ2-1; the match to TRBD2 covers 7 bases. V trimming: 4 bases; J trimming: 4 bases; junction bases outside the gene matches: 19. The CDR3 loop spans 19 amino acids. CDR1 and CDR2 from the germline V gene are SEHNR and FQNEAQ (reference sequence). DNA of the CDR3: TGTGCCAGCAGCTCCCCTCCGCGACTAGCAGACCCCTTTTACAATGAGCAGTTCTTC. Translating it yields CASSSPPRLADPFYNEQFF.

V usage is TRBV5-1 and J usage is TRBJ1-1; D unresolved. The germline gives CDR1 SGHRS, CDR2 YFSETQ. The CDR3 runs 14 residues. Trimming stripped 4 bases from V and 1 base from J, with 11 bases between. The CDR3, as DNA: TGCGCCAGCAGCCCCGAAAGCGGGAACACTGAAGCTTTCTTT. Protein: CASSPESGNTEAFF.

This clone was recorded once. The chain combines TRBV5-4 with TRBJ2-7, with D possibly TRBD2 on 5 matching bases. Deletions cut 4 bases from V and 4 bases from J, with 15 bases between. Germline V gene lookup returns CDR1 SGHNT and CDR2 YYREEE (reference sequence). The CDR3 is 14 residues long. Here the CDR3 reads CASSLRADSYEQYF. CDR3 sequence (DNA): TGTGCCAGCAGCCTGCGGGCGGATTCGTACGAGCAGTACTTC.

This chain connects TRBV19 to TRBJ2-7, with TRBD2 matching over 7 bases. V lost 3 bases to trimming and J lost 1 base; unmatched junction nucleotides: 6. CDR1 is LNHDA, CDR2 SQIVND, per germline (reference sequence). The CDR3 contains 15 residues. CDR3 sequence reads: CASSMGGAPSYEQYF. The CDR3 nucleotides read TGTGCCAGTAGTATGGGAGGGGCCCCATCCTACGAGCAGTACTTC.

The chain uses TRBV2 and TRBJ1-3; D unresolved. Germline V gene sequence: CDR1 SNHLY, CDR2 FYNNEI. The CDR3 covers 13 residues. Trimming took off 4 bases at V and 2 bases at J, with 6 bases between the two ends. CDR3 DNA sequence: TGTGCCAGCAGTGCGGGGACTGGAAACACCATATATTTT. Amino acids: CASSAGTGNTIYF.

CDR3 DNA: TGCGCCAGCAGCTTGGCCGTTTCTAGCGACACAGATACGCAGTATTTT. Translation gives CASSLAVSSDTDTQYF. The chain combines TRBV5-1 with TRBJ2-3, with TRBD2 as a possible D gene (6 bases). Trimming pared 0 bases from V and 2 bases from J, leaving 13 bases between. Looked up from germline, CDR1 is SGHRS and CDR2 is YFSETQ. This CDR3 has 16 residues. Variable domain in full (rest from reference TRBV5-1 and TRBJ2-3): KAGVTQTPRYLIKTRGQQVTLSCSPISGHRSVSWYQQTPGQGLQFLFEYFSETQRNKGNFPGRFSGRQFSNSRSEMNVSTLELGDSALYLCASSLAVSSDTDTQYFGPGTRLTVL.

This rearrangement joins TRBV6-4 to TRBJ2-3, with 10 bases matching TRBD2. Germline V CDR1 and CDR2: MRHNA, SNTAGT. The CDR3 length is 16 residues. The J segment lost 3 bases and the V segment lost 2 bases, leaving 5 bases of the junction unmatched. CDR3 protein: CASSDASGGATDTQYF. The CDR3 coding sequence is TGTGCCAGCAGTGACGCCAGCGGGGGGGCAACAGATACGCAGTATTTT.

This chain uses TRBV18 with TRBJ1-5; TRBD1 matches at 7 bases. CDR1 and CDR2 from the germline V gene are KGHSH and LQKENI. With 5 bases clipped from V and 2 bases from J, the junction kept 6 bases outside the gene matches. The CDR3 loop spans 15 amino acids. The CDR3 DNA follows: TGTGCCAGCTCAGCAAGGGGGCAGGGCAATCAGCCCCAGCATTTT. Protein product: CASSARGQGNQPQHF.

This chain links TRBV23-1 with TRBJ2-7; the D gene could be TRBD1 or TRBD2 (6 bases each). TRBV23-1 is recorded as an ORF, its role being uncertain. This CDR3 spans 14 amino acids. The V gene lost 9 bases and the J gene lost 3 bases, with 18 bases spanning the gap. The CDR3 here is CARGRAGDFYEQYF. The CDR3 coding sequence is TGCGCCAGGGGAAGGGCAGGGGACTTCTACGAGCAGTACTTC.

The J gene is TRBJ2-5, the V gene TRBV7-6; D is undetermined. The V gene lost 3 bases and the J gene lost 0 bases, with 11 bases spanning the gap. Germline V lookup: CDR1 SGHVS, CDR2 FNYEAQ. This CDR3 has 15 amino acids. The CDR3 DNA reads TGTGCCAGCAGCTTGGGCGGCGTGTACCAAGAGACCCAGTACTTC. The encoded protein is CASSLGGVYQETQYF. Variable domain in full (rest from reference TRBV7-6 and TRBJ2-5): GAGVSQSPRYKVTKRGQDVALRCDPISGHVSLYWYRQALGQGPEFLTYFNYEAQQDKSGLPNDRFSAERPEGSISTLTIQRTEQRDSAMYRCASSLGGVYQETQYFGPGTRLLVL.

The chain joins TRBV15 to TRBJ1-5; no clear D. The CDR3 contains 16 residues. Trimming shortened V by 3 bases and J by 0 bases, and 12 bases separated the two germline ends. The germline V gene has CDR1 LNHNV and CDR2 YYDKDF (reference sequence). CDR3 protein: CATSRDGIYSNQPQHF. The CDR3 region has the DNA TGTGCCACCAGCAGGGACGGAATATATAGCAATCAGCCCCAGCATTTT.

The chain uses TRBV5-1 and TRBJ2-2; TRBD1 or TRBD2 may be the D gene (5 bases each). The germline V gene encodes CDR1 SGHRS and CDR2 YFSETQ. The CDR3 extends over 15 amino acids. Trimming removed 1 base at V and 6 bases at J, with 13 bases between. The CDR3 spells CASSLMGVRAGELFF. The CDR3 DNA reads TGCGCCAGCAGCTTGATGGGGGTCAGGGCCGGGGAGCTGTTTTTT.

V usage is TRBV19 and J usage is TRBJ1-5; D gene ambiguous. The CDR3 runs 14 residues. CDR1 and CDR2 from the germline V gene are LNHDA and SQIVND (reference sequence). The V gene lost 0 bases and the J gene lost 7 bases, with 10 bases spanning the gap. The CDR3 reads CASSIEPLEQPQHF. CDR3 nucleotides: TGTGCCAGTAGTATAGAGCCGTTAGAGCAGCCCCAGCATTTT.

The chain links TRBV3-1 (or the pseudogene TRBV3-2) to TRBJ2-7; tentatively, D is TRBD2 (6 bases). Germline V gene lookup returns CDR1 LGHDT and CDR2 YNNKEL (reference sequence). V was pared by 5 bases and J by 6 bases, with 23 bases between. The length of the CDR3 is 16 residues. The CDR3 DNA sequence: TGTGCCAGCAGCACCCGGACTACTAGCACGGGCGCCGAGCAGTACTTC. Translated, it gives CASSTRTTSTGAEQYF.

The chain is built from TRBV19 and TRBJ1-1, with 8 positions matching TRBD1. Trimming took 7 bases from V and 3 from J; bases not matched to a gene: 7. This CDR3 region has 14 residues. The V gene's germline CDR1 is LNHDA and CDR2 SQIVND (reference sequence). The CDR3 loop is CASTRDRIYTEAFF. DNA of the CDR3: TGTGCCAGTACCAGGGACAGGATTTACACTGAAGCTTTCTTT.

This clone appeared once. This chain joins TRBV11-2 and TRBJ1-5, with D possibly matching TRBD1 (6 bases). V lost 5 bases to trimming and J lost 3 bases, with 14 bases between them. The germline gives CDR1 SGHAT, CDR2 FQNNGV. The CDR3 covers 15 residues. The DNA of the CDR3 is TGTGCCAGCAGCCTTAAGGGGGGGTTCAATCAGCCCCAGCATTTT. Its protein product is CASSLKGGFNQPQHF.